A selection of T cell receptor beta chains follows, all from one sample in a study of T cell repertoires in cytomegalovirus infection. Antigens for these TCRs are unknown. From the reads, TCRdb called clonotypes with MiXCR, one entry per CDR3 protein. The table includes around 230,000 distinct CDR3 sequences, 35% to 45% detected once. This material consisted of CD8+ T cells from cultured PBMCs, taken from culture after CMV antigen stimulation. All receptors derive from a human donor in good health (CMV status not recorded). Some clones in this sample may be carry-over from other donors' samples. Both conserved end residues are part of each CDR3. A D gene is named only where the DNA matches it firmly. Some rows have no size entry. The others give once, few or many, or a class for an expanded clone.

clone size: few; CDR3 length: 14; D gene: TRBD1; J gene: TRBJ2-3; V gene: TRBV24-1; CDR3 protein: CATSEFTGGDTQYF; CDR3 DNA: TGTGCCACCAGTGAGTTTACAGGGGGAGATACGCAGTATTTT
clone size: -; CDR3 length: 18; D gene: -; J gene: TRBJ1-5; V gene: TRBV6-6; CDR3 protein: CASSYSPGPERGNQPQHF; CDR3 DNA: TGTGCCAGCAGTTACTCTCCGGGCCCCGAAAGGGGCAATCAGCCCCAGCATTTT
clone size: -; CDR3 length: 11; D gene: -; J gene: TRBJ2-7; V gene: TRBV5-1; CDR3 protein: CASSFRGEQYF; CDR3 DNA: TGCGCCAGCAGCTTTCGTGGCGAGCAGTACTTC
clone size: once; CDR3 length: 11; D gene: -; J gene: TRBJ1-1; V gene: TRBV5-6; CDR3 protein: CASSQDLEAFF; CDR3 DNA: TGTGCCAGCAGCCAGGACCTTGAAGCTTTCTTT
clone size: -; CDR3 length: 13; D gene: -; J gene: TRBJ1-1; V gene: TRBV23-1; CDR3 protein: CASSQSPGIEAFF; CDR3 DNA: TGCGCCAGCAGTCAATCGCCCGGAATAGAAGCTTTCTTT
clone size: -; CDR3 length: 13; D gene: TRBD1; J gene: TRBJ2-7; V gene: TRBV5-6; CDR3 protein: CASNRTGSYEQYF; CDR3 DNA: TGTGCCAGCAACAGGACAGGTTCCTACGAGCAGTACTTC
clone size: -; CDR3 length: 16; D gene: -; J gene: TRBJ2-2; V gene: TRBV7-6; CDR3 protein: CASSYIRSAGHGELFF; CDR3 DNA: TGTGCCAGCAGCTACATCCGTTCAGCAGGTCACGGGGAGCTGTTTTTT
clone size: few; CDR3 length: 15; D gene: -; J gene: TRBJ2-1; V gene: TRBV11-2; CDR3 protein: CASSLDPGPYNEQFF; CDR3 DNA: TGTGCCAGCAGCTTAGATCCAGGCCCCTACAATGAGCAGTTCTTC
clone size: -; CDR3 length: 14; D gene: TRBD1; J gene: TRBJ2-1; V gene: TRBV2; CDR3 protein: CASSLGTGWHEQFF; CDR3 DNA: TGTGCCAGCAGTTTGGGGACAGGGTGGCATGAGCAGTTCTTC
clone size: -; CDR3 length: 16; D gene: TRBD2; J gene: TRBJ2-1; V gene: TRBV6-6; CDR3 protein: CASSTHSGISYNEQFF; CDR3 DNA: TGTGCCAGCAGTACCCATAGCGGGATCTCCTACAATGAGCAGTTCTTC
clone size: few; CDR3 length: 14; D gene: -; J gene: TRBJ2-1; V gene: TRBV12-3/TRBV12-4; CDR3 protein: CASSLWGADNEQFF; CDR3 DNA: TGTGCCAGCAGTTTGTGGGGGGCTGACAATGAGCAGTTCTTC
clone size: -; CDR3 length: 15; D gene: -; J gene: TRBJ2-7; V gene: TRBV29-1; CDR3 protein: CSVEDTRHQAYEQYF; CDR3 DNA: TGCAGCGTTGAAGATACTCGGCACCAGGCCTACGAGCAGTACTTC
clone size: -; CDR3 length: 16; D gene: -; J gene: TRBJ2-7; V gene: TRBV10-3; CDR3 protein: CAISDDTGGASYEQYF; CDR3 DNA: TGTGCCATCAGTGACGATACAGGGGGGGCATCCTACGAGCAGTACTTC
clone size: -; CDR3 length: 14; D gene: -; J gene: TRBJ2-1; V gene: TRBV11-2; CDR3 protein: CASSSRWGYDEQFF; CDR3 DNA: TGTGCCAGCAGCTCCCGTTGGGGGTACGATGAGCAGTTCTTC
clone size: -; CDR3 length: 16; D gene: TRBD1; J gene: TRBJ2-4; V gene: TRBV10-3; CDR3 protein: CAISERGTGAQNIQYF; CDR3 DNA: TGTGCCATCAGTGAACGGGGAACAGGGGCGCAAAACATTCAGTACTTC
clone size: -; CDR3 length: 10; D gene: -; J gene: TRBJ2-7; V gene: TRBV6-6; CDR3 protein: CASSSSEQYF; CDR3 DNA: TGTGCCAGCAGTTCCTCAGAGCAGTACTTC
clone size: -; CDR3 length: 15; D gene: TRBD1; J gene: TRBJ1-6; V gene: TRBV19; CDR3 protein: CASRDRGAYNSPLHF; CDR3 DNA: TGTGCCAGTAGGGACAGGGGCGCATATAATTCACCCCTCCACTTT
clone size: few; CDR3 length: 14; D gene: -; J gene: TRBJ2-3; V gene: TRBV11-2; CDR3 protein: CASSLGTEADTQYF; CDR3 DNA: TGTGCCAGCAGCCTCGGGACTGAGGCAGATACGCAGTATTTT
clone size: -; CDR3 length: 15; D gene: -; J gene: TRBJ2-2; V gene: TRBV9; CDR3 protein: CASSVGDTTTGELFF; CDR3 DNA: TGTGCCAGCAGCGTAGGGGACACCACCACCGGGGAGCTGTTTTTT
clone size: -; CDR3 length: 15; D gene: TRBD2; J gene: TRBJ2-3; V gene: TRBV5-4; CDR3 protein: CASSERTSESDTQYF; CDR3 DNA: TGTGCCAGCAGTGAAAGGACTAGTGAATCAGATACGCAGTATTTT
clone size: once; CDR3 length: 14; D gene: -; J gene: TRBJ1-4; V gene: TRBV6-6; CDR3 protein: CASMFPQGHEKLFF; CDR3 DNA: TGTGCCAGCATGTTCCCCCAGGGCCATGAAAAACTGTTTTTT
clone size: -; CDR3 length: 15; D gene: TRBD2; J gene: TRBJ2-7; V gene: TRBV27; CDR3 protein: CASRWTSGRSYEQYF; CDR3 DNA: TGTGCCAGCAGGTGGACTAGCGGGAGGTCCTACGAGCAGTACTTC
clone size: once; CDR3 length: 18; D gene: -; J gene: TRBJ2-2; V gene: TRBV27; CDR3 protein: CASSLRGERGGRTGELFF; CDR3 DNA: TGTGCCAGCAGTTTAAGGGGTGAGAGGGGAGGTCGGACCGGGGAGCTGTTTTTT
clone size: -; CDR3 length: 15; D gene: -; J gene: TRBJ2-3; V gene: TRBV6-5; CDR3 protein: CASSYNEGPGDTQYF; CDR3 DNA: TGTGCCAGCAGTTACAACGAGGGGCCGGGAGATACGCAGTATTTT
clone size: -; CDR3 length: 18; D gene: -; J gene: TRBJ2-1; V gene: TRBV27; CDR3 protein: CASSLKGPEFSSYNEQFF; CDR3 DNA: TGTGCCAGCAGTTTAAAAGGGCCTGAGTTTAGCTCCTACAATGAGCAGTTCTTC
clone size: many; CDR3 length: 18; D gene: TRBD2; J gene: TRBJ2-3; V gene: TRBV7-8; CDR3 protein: CASSWKAGTRTSTDTQYF; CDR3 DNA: TGTGCCAGCAGCTGGAAAGCGGGGACTAGGACTAGCACAGATACGCAGTATTTT
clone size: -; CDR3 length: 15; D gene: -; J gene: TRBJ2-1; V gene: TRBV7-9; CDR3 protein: CASSLGPQGYNEQFF; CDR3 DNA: TGTGCCAGCAGCTTAGGGCCCCAGGGGTACAATGAGCAGTTCTTC
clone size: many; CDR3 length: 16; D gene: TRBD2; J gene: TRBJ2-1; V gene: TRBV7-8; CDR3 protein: CASSLDRASGDNEQFF; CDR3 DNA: TGTGCCAGCAGCTTAGATAGAGCTAGCGGGGACAATGAGCAGTTCTTC
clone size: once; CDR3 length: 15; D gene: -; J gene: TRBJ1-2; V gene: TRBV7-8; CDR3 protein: CASSPRVPGPYGYTF; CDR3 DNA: TGTGCCAGCAGCCCCCGCGTTCCAGGCCCCTATGGCTACACCTTC
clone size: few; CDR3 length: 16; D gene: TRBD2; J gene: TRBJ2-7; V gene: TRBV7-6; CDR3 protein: CASSSTSGGISYEQYF; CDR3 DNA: TGTGCCAGCAGCTCGACTAGCGGGGGGATTTCCTACGAGCAGTACTTC
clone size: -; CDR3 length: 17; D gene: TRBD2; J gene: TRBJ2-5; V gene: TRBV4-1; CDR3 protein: CASSSLAGGPEDETQYF; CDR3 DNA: TGCGCCAGCAGTTCTCTAGCGGGGGGGCCGGAGGATGAGACCCAGTACTTC
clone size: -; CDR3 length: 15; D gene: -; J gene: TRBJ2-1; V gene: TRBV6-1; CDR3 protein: CASSVTRGSPNEQFF; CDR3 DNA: TGTGCCAGCAGTGTAACTAGAGGGAGCCCAAATGAGCAGTTCTTC
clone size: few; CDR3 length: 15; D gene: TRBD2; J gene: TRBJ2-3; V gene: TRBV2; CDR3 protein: CASSSGRAGEDTQYF; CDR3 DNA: TGTGCCAGCAGTAGCGGGAGGGCCGGGGAGGATACGCAGTATTTT
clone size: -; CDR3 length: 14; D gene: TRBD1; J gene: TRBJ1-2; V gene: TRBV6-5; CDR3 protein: CASRRDRESWGYTF; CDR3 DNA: TGTGCCAGCAGAAGAGACAGGGAGTCGTGGGGCTACACCTTC
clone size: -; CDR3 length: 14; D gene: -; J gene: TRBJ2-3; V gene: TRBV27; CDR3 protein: CASSLRVFSDTQYF; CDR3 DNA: TGTGCCAGCAGCCTCAGGGTTTTCTCAGATACGCAGTATTTT
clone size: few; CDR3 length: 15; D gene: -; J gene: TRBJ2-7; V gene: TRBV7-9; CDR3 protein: CASSSTRLGDYEQYF; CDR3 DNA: TGTGCCAGCAGCTCGACTAGGCTTGGAGACTACGAGCAGTACTTC
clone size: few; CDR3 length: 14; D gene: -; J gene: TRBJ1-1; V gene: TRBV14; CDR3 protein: CASSQDRGNTEAFF; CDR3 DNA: TGTGCCAGCAGCCAAGACAGGGGGAACACTGAAGCTTTCTTT
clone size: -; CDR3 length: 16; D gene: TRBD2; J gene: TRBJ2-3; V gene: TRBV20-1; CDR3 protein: CSSGPSGRARADTQYF; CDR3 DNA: TGCAGTTCAGGCCCTAGCGGGAGGGCCAGGGCAGATACGCAGTATTTT
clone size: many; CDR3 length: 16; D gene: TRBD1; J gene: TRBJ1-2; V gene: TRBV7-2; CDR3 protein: CASSLDPTGSGYGYTF; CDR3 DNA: TGTGCCAGCAGCTTAGACCCGACAGGGTCAGGCTATGGCTACACCTTC
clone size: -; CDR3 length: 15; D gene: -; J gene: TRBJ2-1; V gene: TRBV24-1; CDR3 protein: CATSDLRLAENEQFF; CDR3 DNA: TGTGCCACCAGTGATTTGCGATTAGCGGAGAATGAGCAGTTCTTC
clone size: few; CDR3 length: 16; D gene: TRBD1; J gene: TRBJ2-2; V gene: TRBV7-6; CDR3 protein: CASSQLGQGVDGELFF; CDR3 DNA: TGTGCCAGCAGCCAACTCGGACAGGGAGTAGACGGGGAGCTGTTTTTT
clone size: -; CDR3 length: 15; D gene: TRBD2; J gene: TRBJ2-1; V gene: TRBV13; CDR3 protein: CASSNLGTSGRASFF; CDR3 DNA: TGTGCCAGCAGCAACCTAGGGACTAGCGGGAGGGCTTCGTTCTTC
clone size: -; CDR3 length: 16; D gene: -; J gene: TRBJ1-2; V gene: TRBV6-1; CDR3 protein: CASSEAPGSPNYGYTF; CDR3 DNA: TGTGCCAGCAGTGAAGCCCCCGGGTCCCCTAACTATGGCTACACCTTC
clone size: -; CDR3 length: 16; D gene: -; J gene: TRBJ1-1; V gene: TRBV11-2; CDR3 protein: CASSHMGGTMNTEAFF; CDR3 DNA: TGTGCCAGCAGTCACATGGGGGGTACCATGAACACTGAAGCTTTCTTT
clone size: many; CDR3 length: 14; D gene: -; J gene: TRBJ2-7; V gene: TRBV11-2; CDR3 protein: CASSFSYLLYEQYF; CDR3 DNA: TGTGCCAGCAGCTTTTCCTACCTCCTCTACGAGCAGTACTTC
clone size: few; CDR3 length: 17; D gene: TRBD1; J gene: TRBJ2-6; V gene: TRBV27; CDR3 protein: CASSFQGADSGANVLTF; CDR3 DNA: TGTGCCAGCAGTTTTCAGGGGGCGGATTCTGGGGCCAACGTCCTGACTTTC
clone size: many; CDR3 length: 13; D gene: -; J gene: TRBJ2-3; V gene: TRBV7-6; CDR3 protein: CASSRDSTDTQYF; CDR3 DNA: TGTGCCAGCAGCCGGGACTCCACAGATACGCAGTATTTT
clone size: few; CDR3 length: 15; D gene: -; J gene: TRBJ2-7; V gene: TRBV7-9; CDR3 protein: CASSGQTGFSYEQYF; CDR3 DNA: TGTGCCAGCAGCGGACAGACAGGTTTCTCCTACGAGCAGTACTTC
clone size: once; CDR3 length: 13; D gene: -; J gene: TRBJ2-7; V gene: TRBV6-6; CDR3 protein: CATCQPKCYEQYF; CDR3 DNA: TGTGCCACCTGCCAGCCGAAATGTTACGAGCAGTACTTC
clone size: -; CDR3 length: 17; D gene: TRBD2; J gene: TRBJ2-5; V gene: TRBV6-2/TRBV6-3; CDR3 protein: CASRPTTQLAGAETQYF; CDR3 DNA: TGTGCCAGCAGGCCAACGACCCAACTAGCGGGGGCGGAGACCCAGTACTTC
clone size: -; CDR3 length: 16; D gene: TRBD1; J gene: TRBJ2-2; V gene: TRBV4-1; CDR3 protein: CASSPLGQEDTGELFF; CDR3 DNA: TGCGCCAGCAGCCCTCTGGGACAGGAGGACACCGGGGAGCTGTTTTTT
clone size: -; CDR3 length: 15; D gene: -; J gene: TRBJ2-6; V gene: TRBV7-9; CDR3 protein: CASSQGLLGANVLTF; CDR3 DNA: TGTGCCAGCAGCCAGGGGCTGCTTGGGGCCAACGTCCTGACTTTC
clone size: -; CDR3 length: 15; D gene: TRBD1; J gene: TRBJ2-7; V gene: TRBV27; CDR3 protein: CASSLTGQGAYEQYF; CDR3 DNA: TGTGCCAGCAGTTTAACCGGGCAGGGGGCATACGAGCAGTACTTC
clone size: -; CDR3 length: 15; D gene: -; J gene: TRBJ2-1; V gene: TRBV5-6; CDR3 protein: CASSNGGHGYNEQFF; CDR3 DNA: TGTGCCAGCAGCAACGGGGGCCACGGCTACAATGAGCAGTTCTTC
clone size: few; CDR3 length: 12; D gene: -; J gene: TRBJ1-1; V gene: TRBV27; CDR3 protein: CASSPPGTEAFF; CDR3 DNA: TGTGCCAGCAGTCCCCCGGGCACTGAAGCTTTCTTT
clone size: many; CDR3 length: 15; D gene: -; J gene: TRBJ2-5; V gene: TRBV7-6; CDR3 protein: CASSLPGQLQETQYF; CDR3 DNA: TGTGCCAGCAGCCTCCCGGGACAACTACAAGAGACCCAGTACTTC